This T cell receptor delta chain emerged from a study of gamma-delta T cells after stem cell transplantation. There are a few counts of this clone. V lost 2 bases, J lost 0 bases, and 19 bases lay in between. This CDR3 comprises 20 residues. Germline V CDR1 and CDR2: GEAIGNYY, EKD. TCRdb called clones anew from the RT-PCR reads with CATT. This sample carries approximately 6,200 delta-chain clones, around 1.9% of them seen once, and the ten largest clones take roughly 21%. The gene calls are TRDV2 and TRDJ3; D is undetermined. The sample was gamma-delta T cells. The TCR originated in a human donor. It is not recorded whose cells these are; they may come from a transplant donor. The CDR3 DNA reads TGTGCCTGTGACAAAATCCCACCCGCCAAAAGCTCCTGGGACACCCGACAGATGTTTTTC. Protein sequence: CACDKIPPAKSSWDTRQMFF.